Presented here are 25 T cell receptor beta chains from one specimen sequenced in a study of HIV-infected children after antiretroviral therapy interruption. RNA-based 3' RACE libraries used unique molecular identifiers. One entry per CDR3 protein, called by TCRdb with MiXCR from the 3' RACE reads. The table includes 45,000 to 50,000 distinct CDR3 sequences, 4.3% detected once. Treatment described: PENTA 11 planned treatment interruption arm or continuous ART arm. This material consisted of CD45RA+ CD4+ T cells from PBMCs, pooled from several time points, taken from a donor given antiretroviral therapy, either interrupted or continuous. Described subset: naive CD4+ CD45RA+ CD45RO- T cells. The receptors here all came from a pool of human donors with HIV.

Many counts were recorded for this clonotype. This sequence joins TRBV3-1 and TRBJ1-6, with D hard to call. This CDR3 comprises 14 residues. Germline values: CDR1 LGHDT, CDR2 YNNKEL (reference sequence). V was pared by 4 bases and J by 7 bases, with 11 bases between. DNA of the CDR3: TGTGCCAGCAGCCGAACCAACGGGAATTCACCCCTCCACTTT. It yields the protein CASSRTNGNSPLHF.

The CDR3 loop is CSVGGLRGNEQFF. CDR3 nucleotide sequence: TGCAGCGTTGGGGGACTACGGGGCAATGAGCAGTTCTTC. This rearrangement joins TRBV29-1 to TRBJ2-1; 7 nucleotides align to TRBD2. Germline V gene sequence: CDR1 SQVTM, CDR2 ANQGSEA. V shed 4 bases and J 6 bases; nucleotides not matched to a gene: 6. The CDR3 covers 13 residues.

This clonotype was seen ten or more times. This rearrangement joins TRBV5-1 to TRBJ2-7; D ambiguous. V lost 0 bases to trimming and J lost 6 bases, with 13 bases between them. Germline CDR1 is SGHRS and CDR2 is YFSETQ. The CDR3 sequence is 14 residues long. The CDR3 reads CASSLASLTGEQYF. CDR3 coding DNA: TGCGCCAGCAGCTTGGCATCTTTAACGGGCGAGCAGTACTTC.

This clonotype was recorded at least ten times. This chain joins TRBV11-2 and TRBJ2-1; 8 nucleotides match TRBD2. Germline trimming cut 3 bases from V and 0 bases from J; bases unmatched to any gene: 4. The CDR3 spans 16 residues. CDR1 is SGHAT, CDR2 FQNNGV, per germline. CDR3 region: CASSLSRGGSYNEQFF. The CDR3 bases are TGTGCCAGCAGCTTGTCCCGGGGGGGCTCCTACAATGAGCAGTTCTTC.

The sample holds many counts of this clonotype. The V and J genes are TRBV6-2 or TRBV6-3 and TRBJ1-1; TRBD1 aligns across 7 bases. Per germline, CDR1 MNHEY and CDR2 SVGEGT. With V trimmed by 6 bases and J by 10 bases, 14 bases remained unmatched. The CDR3 contains 14 residues. CDR3 region: CASRKDLNRGRAFF. The CDR3, as DNA: TGTGCCAGCAGAAAAGACCTTAACAGGGGTCGAGCTTTCTTT.

This clonotype has a handful of counts. The V gene is TRBV18, the J gene TRBJ2-3, with TRBD1 matching 7 bases. Trimming took 3 bases from V and 2 from J; bases not matched to a gene: 8. This CDR3 has 16 amino acids. In germline, CDR1 is KGHSH, CDR2 LQKENI. CDR3 loop: CASSPYSQGITDTQYF. CDR3 bases: TGTGCCAGCTCACCCTACTCACAGGGGATCACAGATACGCAGTATTTT.

This clonotype showed up many times. The genes are TRBV3-1 and TRBJ1-4; the D gene is possibly TRBD1 (6 bases). Germline V gene sequence: CDR1 LGHDT, CDR2 YNNKEL (reference sequence). V gave up 1 base and J gave up 7 bases, with 13 bases separating them. This CDR3 region has 15 residues. The CDR3 here is CASSQAQTGLEKLFF. The CDR3 DNA reads TGTGCCAGCAGCCAAGCCCAAACAGGGCTTGAAAAACTGTTTTTT.

Many counts were recorded for this clonotype. This chain joins TRBV6-5 and TRBJ1-1; D is ambiguous. CDR3 length: 14 residues. Germline lookup yields CDR1 MNHEY and CDR2 SVGAGI. Trimming removed 2 bases at V and 0 bases at J, with 7 bases between. The CDR3 DNA reads TGTGCCAGCAGTTACCGGACGGTGAACACTGAAGCTTTCTTT. It is translated as CASSYRTVNTEAFF.

In its sample, this clonotype was seen a few times. The V and J genes are TRBV29-1 and TRBJ2-3; no clear D gene. V gave up 0 bases and J gave up 4 bases, with 14 bases separating them. CDR3 length equals 15 residues. From germline, CDR1 is SQVTM and CDR2 ANQGSEA. CDR3 coding DNA: TGCAGCGTTGAAGACGTTGGCGGTTCCCCAGATACGCAGTATTTT. Translated: CSVEDVGGSPDTQYF.

Many counts were recorded for this clonotype. The chain combines TRBV5-1 with TRBJ2-3; the match to TRBD2 covers 10 bases. The germline CDR1 and CDR2 sequences are SGHRS and YFSETQ. Trimming took 5 bases from V and 0 from J; bases not matched to a gene: 12. The CDR3 covers 18 residues. The chain's CDR3 is CASRSRSSGGPSTDTQYF. CDR3 sequence (DNA): TGCGCCAGCAGATCTAGATCTAGCGGGGGACCCAGCACAGATACGCAGTATTTT.

This clonotype was found many times. The chain has TRBV5-1 and TRBJ2-2, with 9 bases lining up with TRBD2. CDR1 SGHRS and CDR2 YFSETQ come from the germline V gene. V shed 0 bases, J shed 4 bases, and the junction held 7 bases outside the gene matches. This CDR3 contains 17 residues. The CDR3: CASSLGDSGGPTGELFF. The DNA for the CDR3 is TGCGCCAGCAGCTTGGGGGATAGCGGGGGACCCACCGGGGAGCTGTTTTTT.

The chain carries TRBV30 and TRBJ2-5, with TRBD1 as a possible D gene (5 bases). Deletions cut 1 base from V and 1 base from J, with 7 bases between. Germline assignment: CDR1 GTSNPN and CDR2 SVGIG (reference sequence). This CDR3 spans 13 amino acids. CDR3 DNA sequence: TGTGCCTGGAGTGGACAGTCCCAAGAGACCCAGTACTTC. Translating it yields CAWSGQSQETQYF.

This clonotype was seen at least ten times. This chain uses TRBV20-1 with TRBJ1-2; D is possibly TRBD1 (5 bases). The V end was cut by 2 bases, the J end by 4 bases, with 8 bases between. CDR1 and CDR2 (germline): DFQATT, SNEGSKA (reference sequence). The CDR3 sequence is 12 residues long. CDR3 coding DNA: TGCAGTGCTAGACAGGGAGGCTATGGCTACACCTTC. Translating it yields CSARQGGYGYTF.

This clonotype occurred many times. The V call is TRBV28, the J call TRBJ1-5, with D maybe TRBD1 (5 bases). Germline CDR1 MDHEN, CDR2 SYDVKM. Trimming removed 2 bases from V and 7 bases from J, with 18 bases in between. The CDR3 runs 16 residues. CDR3 residues: CASSLVLGQGGQPQHF. As DNA, the CDR3 is TGTGCCAGCAGTTTAGTTCTTGGGCAGGGCGGACAGCCCCAGCATTTT.

This clonotype occurred many times. CDR3 residues: CASSPLPGYTQYF. The CDR3 region has the DNA TGCGCCAGCAGCCCCCTCCCCGGGTATACGCAGTATTTT. The chain joins TRBV4-1 to TRBJ2-3; D gene unclear. The CDR3 is 13 residues long. Germline lookup yields CDR1 MGHRA and CDR2 YSYEKL. V gave up 4 bases and J gave up 7 bases, with 12 bases separating them.

This clonotype was detected ten times or more. The V call is TRBV5-6, the J call TRBJ2-1; D may be TRBD2 (6 bases). The CDR3 covers 14 residues. Germline CDR1 is SGHDT and CDR2 is YYEEEE. Trimming cost V 2 bases and J 8 bases, with 14 bases left between them. The CDR3: CASSFGGFGDEQFF. The CDR3 bases are TGTGCCAGCAGCTTCGGGGGATTCGGAGATGAGCAGTTCTTC.

Many counts were recorded for this clonotype. The gene calls are TRBV4-1 and TRBJ1-2; tentative D call: TRBD1 (5 bases). Trimming removed 1 base from V and 2 bases from J, with 11 bases in between. Germline lookup yields CDR1 MGHRA and CDR2 YSYEKL. The CDR3 is 15 amino acids. CDR3 region: CASSQVGGRNYGYTF. In nucleotides, the CDR3 is TGCGCCAGCAGCCAAGTTGGGGGACGGAACTATGGCTACACCTTC.

This clonotype showed up many times. This chain uses TRBV5-1 with TRBJ1-1, with TRBD1 matching 7 bases. CDR3 length: 15 amino acids. Losses at the gene ends were 0 bases for V and 1 base for J; bases not matched to a gene: 3. CDR1 is SGHRS, CDR2 YFSETQ, per germline. DNA for the CDR3: TGCGCCAGCAGCTTGGCGGGACAGACGAACACTGAAGCTTTCTTT. It yields the protein CASSLAGQTNTEAFF.

This sequence joins TRBV2 and TRBJ1-1, with D tentatively TRBD1 (6 bases). From germline, CDR1 is SNHLY and CDR2 FYNNEI. V dropped 6 bases and J dropped 8 bases, with 19 bases sitting between them. The CDR3 spans 14 residues. The CDR3 DNA reads TGTGCCAGCAGCGTTGGCAGGGGAGGCACCGAAGCTTTCTTT. Translation gives CASSVGRGGTEAFF.

This clonotype was observed a few times. The rearrangement uses TRBV29-1 and TRBJ2-4; 9 bases agree with TRBD1. The CDR3 runs 14 residues. The V gene end was trimmed by 5 bases and the J gene end by 6 bases; junction bases not matched to a gene: 8. CDR1 and CDR2 from the germline V gene are SQVTM and ANQGSEA. The CDR3 bases are TGCAGCGTTTCGTTACAGGGGGCGTTAAACATTCAGTACTTC. Its protein is CSVSLQGALNIQYF.

This clonotype was detected many times. The rearrangement links TRBV24-1 to TRBJ2-1, with D tentatively TRBD2 (5 bases). The CDR3 extends over 14 amino acids. The germline CDR1 and CDR2 sequences are KGHDR and SFDVKD. Trimming shortened V by 0 bases and J by 6 bases, and 8 bases separated the two germline ends. CDR3 loop: CATSDLGLGNEQFF. As DNA, the CDR3 is TGTGCCACCAGTGATTTGGGACTCGGCAATGAGCAGTTCTTC.

The rearrangement uses TRBV12-3 or TRBV12-4 and TRBJ2-3; 16 bases line up with TRBD2. J was trimmed by 10 bases and V by 5 bases; bases with no gene match: 9. CDR3 length: 16 residues. The CDR3 coding sequence is TGTGCCAGCAGTGGGGGACTAGCGGGGGGGCGGTCTGCGCAGTATTTT. This encodes CASSGGLAGGRSAQYF.

This clonotype was seen ten or more times. The rearrangement joins TRBV10-3 to TRBJ2-6; 8 positions match TRBD1. CDR3 length equals 17 residues. CDR1 is ENHRY, CDR2 SYGVKD, per germline. V was pared by 6 bases and J by 4 bases, with 11 bases of the junction left unmatched. For the CDR3, the DNA is TGTGCCATCAGGGGGTTTCAGGGGGCCTCCGGGGCCAACGTCCTGACTTTC. As protein: CAIRGFQGASGANVLTF.

This clonotype was seen at least ten times. The genes are TRBV24-1 and TRBJ2-3; a weak D match, TRBD2 (5 bases). Germline loops: CDR1 KGHDR, CDR2 SFDVKD. The CDR3 runs 13 residues. V gave up 0 bases and J gave up 6 bases, with 6 bases separating them. The CDR3, as DNA: TGTGCCACCAGTGATTTGTGGGAGGATACGCAGTATTTT. Amino acid sequence: CATSDLWEDTQYF.

There are many counts of this clonotype. The V gene is TRBV5-6, the J gene TRBJ1-2; possibly TRBD1 for D (6 bases). Trimming stripped 3 bases from V and 4 bases from J, with 10 bases between. The CDR3 covers 13 residues. Germline CDR1 is SGHDT and CDR2 is YYEEEE. This CDR3 reads CASSSGAVYGYTF. The CDR3 nucleotides are TGTGCCAGCAGCTCGGGGGCAGTCTATGGCTACACCTTC.